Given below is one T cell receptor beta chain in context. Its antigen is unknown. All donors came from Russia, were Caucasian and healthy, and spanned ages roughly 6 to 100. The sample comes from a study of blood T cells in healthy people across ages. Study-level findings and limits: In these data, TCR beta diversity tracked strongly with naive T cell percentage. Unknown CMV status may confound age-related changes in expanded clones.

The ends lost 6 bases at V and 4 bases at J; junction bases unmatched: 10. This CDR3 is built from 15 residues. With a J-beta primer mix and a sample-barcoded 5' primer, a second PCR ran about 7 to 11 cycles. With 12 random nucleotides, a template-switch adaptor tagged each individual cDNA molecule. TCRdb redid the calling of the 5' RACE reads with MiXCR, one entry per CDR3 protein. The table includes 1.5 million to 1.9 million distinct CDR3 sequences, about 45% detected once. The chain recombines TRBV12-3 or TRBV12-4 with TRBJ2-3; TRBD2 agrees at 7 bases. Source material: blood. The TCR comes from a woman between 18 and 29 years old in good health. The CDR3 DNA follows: TGTGCCAGCAGGAACTCCGGGACTAACTCAGATACGCAGTATTTT. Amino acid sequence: CASRNSGTNSDTQYF.